The table lists the clone carrying this T cell receptor beta chain with a count of one. Antigen unknown. The data are from a study of cytomegalovirus exposure and HLA in healthy donors. In the study overall: The 120 validation repertoires were produced on the same platform as the 670 or so repertoires of the first cohort. This was reported in a later analysis. Findings and caveats of the study: Specificity for CMV antigens was confirmed in vitro for three of the CMV-associated chains.

Germline loops: CDR1 MNHEY, CDR2 SMNVEV (reference sequence). Trimming left V 3 bases short and J 2 bases short, with 5 bases between. The CDR3 spans 13 residues. The 120-subject validation cohort, separate from the approximately 640-subject first cohort, included the donors. The data were produced by immunoSEQ multiplex PCR, yet TCRdb's version contains in-frame clones alone and is incomplete. The sample lists about 73,000 clones, around 90% occurring once. This clonotype was sampled from a woman between 18 and 29 years old in good health and CMV-seropositive. V is TRBV27 and J is TRBJ2-1, with D unresolved. The sequencing input was PBMCs. The CDR3 DNA follows: TGTGCCAGCAGTTTGCGGCCCTACAATGAGCAGTTCTTC. It specifies CASSLRPYNEQFF.